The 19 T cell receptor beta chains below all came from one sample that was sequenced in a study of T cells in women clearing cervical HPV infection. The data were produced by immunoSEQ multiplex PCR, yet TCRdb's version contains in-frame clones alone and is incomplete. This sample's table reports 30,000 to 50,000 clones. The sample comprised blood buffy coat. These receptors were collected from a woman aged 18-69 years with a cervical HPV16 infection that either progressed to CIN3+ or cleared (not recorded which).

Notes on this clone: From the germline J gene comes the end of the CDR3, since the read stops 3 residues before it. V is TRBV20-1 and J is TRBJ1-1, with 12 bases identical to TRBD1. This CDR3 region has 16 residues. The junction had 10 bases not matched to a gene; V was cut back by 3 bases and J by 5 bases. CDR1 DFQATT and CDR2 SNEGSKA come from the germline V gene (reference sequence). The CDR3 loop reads CSARPGDRGRRTEAFF. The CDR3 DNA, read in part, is TGCAGTGCTAGGCCGGGGGACAGGGGGCGAAGAACTGAA.

The CDR3 loop reads CASSQSTGTSYEQYF. CDR3 bases read: TGTGCCAGCTCACAATCGACAGGAACCTCCTACGAG. The chain has TRBV18 and TRBJ2-7; the D gene is possibly TRBD1 (6 bases). Read coverage stops 3 residues before the CDR3 terminus; the germline J gene supplies the remainder. CDR1 is KGHSH, CDR2 LQKENI, per germline. The CDR3 is made up of 15 amino acids. V dropped 4 bases and J dropped 0 bases, with 13 bases sitting between them.

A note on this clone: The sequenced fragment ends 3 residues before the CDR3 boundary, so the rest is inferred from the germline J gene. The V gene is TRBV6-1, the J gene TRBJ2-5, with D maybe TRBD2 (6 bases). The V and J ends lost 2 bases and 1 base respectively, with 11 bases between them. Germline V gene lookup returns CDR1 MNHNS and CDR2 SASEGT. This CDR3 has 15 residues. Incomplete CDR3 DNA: TGTGCCAGCAGTGAATGGGACTTTCCCCAAGAGACC. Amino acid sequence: CASSEWDFPQET. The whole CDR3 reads CASSEWDFPQETQYF.

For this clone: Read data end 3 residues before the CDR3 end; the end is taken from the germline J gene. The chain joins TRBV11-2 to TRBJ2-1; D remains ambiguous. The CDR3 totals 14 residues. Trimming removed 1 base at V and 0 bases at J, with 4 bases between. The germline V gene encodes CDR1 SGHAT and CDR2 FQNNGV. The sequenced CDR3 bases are TGTGCCAGCAGCTTAGCGGGCTCCTACAATGAG. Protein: CASSLAGSYNE. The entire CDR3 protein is CASSLAGSYNEQFF.

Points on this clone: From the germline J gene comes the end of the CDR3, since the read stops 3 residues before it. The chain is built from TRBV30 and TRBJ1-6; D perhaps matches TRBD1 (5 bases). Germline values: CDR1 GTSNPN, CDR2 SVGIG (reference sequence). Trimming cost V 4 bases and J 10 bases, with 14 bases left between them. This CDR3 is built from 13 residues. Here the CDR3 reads CAWTQGIRSPLHF. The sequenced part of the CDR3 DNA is TGTGCCTGGACCCAGGGCATACGCTCACCC.

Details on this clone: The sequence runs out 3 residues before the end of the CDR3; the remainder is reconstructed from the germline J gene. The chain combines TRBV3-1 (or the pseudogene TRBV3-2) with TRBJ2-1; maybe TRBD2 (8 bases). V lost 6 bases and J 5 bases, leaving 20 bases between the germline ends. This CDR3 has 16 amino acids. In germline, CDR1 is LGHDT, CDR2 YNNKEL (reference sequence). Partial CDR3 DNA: TGTGCCAGCAGGCCAGGGGGTATAGCGGGGCACAATGAG. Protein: CASRPGGIAGHNE. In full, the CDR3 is CASRPGGIAGHNEQFF.

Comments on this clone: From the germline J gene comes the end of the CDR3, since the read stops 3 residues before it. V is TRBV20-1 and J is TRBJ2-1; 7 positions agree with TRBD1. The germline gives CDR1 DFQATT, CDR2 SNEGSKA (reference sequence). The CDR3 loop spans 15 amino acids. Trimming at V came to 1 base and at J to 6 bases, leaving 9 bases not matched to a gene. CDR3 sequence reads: CSARARQGKANEQFF. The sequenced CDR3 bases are TGCAGTGCTAGAGCGAGACAGGGTAAGGCCAATGAG.

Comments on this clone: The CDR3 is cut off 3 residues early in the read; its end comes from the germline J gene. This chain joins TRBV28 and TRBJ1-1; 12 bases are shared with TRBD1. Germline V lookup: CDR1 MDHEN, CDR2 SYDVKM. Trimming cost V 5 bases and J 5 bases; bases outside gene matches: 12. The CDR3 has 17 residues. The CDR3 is CASSTSGTGGAWTEAFF. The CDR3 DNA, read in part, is TGTGCCAGCAGTACCTCCGGGACAGGGGGCGCGTGGACTGAA.

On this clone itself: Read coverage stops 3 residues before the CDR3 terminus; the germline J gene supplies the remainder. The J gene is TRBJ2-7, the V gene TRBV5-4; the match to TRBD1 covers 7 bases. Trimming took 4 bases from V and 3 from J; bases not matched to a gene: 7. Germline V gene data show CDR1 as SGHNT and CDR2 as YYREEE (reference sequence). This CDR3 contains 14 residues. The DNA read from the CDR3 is TGTGCCAGCAGCGCCCAGACAGGGATCTACGAG. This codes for CASSAQTGIYE. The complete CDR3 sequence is CASSAQTGIYEQYF.

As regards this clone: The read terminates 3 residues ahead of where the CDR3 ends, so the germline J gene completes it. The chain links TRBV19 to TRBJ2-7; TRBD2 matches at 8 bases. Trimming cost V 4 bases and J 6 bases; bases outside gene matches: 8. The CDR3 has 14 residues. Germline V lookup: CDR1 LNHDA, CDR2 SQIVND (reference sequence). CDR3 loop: CASSNGGLAGEQYF. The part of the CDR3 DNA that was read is TGTGCCAGTAGTAACGGGGGGCTAGCGGGCGAG.

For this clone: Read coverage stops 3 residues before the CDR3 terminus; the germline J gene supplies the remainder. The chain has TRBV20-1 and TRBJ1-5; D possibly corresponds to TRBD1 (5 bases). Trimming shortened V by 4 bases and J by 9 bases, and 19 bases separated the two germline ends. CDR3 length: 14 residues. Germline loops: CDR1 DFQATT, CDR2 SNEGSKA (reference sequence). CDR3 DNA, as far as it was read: TGCAGTGCTACACCCGGGACTAGCGGGGTGCCC. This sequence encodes CSATPGTSGVP. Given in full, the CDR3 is CSATPGTSGVPQHF.

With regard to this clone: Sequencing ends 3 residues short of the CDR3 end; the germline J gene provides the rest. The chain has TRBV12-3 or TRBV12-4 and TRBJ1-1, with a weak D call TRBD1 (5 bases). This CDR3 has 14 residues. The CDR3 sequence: CASSPLGGPSGAFF. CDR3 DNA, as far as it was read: TGTGCCAGCAGTCCCTTGGGGGGACCCTCAGGG.

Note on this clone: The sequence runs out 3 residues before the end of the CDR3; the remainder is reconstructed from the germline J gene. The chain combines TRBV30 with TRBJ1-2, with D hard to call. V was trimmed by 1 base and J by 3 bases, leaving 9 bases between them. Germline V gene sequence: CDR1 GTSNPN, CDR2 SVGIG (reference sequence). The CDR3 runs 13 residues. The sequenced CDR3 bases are TGTGCCTGGAGTGGGCAGGCACACTATGGC. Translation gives CAWSGQAHYG. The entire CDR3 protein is CAWSGQAHYGYTF.

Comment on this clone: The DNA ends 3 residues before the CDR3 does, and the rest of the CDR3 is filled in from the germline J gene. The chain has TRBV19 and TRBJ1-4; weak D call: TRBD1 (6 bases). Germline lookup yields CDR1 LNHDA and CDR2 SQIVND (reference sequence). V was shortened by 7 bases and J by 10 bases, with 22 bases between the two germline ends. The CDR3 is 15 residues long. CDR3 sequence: CASKGPRDKEGKLFF. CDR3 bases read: TGTGCCAGTAAGGGCCCGCGGGACAAGGAGGGAAAA.

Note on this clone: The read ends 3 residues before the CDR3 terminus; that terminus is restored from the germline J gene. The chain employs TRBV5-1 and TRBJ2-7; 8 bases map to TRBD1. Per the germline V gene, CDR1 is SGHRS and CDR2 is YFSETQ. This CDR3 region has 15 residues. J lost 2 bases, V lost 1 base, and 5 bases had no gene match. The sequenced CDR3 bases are TGCGCCAGCAGCTTGAATTCAGGGGGCACCTACGAG. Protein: CASSLNSGGTYE. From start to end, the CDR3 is CASSLNSGGTYEQYF.

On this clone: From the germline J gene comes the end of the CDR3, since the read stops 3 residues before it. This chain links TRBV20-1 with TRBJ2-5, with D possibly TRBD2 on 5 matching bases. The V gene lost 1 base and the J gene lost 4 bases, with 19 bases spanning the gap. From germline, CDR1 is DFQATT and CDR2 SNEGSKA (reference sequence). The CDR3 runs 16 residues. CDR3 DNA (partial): TGCAGTGCTAGAGTAGAGAGAGCTAGCAATCGAGAGACC. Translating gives CSARVERASNRET. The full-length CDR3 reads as CSARVERASNRETQYF.

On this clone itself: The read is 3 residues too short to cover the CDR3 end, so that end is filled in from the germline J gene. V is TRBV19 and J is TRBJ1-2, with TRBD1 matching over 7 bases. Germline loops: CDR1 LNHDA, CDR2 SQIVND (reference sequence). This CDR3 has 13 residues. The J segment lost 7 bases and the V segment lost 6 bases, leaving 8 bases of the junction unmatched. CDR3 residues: CASSPGTEPGYTF. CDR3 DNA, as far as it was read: TGTGCCAGTAGCCCCGGGACAGAACCTGGC.

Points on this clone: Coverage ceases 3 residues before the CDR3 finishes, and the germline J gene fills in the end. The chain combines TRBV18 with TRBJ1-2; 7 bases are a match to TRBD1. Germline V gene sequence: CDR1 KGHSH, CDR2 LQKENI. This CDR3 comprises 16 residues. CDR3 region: CASSPPNQGGFGGYTF. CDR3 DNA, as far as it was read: TGTGCCAGCTCACCACCGAATCAAGGGGGCTTTGGCGGC.

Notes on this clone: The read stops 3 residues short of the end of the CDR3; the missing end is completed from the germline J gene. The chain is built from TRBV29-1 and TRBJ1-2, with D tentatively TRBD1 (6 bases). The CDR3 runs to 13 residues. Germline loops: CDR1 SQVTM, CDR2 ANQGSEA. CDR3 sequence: CSAVPLQGQGYTF. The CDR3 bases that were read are TGCAGCGCTGTCCCACTACAGGGCCAGGGC. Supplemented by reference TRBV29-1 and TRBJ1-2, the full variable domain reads SAVISQKPSRDICQRGTSLTIQCQVDSQVTMMFWYRQQPGQSLTLIATANQGSEATYESGFVIDKFPISRPNLTFSTLTVSNMSPEDSSIYLCSAVPLQGQGYTFGSGTRLTVV.